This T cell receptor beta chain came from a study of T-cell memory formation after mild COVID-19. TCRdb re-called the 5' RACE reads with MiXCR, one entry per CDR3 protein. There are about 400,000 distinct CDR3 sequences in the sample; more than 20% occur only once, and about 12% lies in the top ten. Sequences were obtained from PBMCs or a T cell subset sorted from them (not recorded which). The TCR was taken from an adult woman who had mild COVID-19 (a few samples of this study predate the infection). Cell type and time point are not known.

CDR3 DNA: TGTGCCAGCAGCCCAATTTTTGGGACAGGTTACAATGAGCAGTTCTTC. Amino acid sequence: CASSPIFGTGYNEQFF. The chain has TRBV5-6 and TRBJ2-1; 8 bases are shared with TRBD1. The CDR3 is 16 residues long. V lost 4 bases, J lost 4 bases, and 10 bases stayed unmatched. CDR1 SGHDT and CDR2 YYEEEE come from the germline V gene.